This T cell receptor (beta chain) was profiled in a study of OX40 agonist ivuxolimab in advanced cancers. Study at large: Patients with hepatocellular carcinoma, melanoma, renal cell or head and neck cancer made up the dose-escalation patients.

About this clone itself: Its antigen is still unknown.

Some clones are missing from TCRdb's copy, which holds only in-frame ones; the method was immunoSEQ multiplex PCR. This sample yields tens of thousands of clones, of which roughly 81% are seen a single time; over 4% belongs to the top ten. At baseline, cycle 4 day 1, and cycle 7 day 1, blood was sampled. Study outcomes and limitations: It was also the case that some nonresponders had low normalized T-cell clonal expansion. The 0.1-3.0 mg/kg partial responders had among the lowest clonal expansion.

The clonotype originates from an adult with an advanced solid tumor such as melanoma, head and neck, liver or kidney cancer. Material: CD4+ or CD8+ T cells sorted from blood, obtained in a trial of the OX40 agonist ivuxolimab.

The CDR3 region is CASSSSLFYRGQETQYF. DNA of the CDR3: TGTGCCAGCAGCTCCTCCCTGTTTTATCGGGGCCAAGAGACCCAGTACTTC. The gene calls are TRBV7-2 and TRBJ2-5, with a possible D match to TRBD2 (5 bases). V gave up 4 bases and J gave up 1 base, with 19 bases separating them. CDR1 is SGHTA, CDR2 FQGNSA, per germline. The CDR3 runs 17 residues.